The TCR beta chain under discussion was sequenced for a study of post-analysis software for immune sequencing data. On the study more broadly: Patients with relapsing-remitting, secondary progressive and progressive-relapsing multiple sclerosis courses were all represented.

Remarks on this clonotype: Its target is unknown.

The V end lost 5 bases, the J end lost 9 bases, and 11 bases lay between the germline ends. Per germline, CDR1 SEHNR and CDR2 FQNEAQ (reference sequence). The CDR3 spans 12 residues. The TCR beta cDNA libraries carried unique molecular identifiers. TCRdb passed the PCR reads through MiXCR, listing each CDR3 protein once. Among 350,000 to 450,000 distinct CDR3 sequences listed, over 30% were seen once. The study, taken as a whole, reports: Controls showed lower frequencies than patients for a handful of TRBV segments, and TRBV5-6, TRBV5-1 and TRBV20-1 were among these. When compared against controls, multiple sclerosis patients showed significantly lower normalized Chao1 diversity.

This chain uses TRBV7-9 with TRBJ2-1, with D possibly being TRBD1 or TRBD2 (5 bases each). The origin of this receptor is a girl aged 2 to 9 with multiple sclerosis. Sequencing was done on a sample of blood. The CDR3 DNA is TGTGCCAGCAGCCTTCCGGGACCTGAGCAGTTCTTC. It yields the protein CASSLPGPEQFF.